Following are 21 T cell receptor beta chains from one sample sequenced in a study of cytomegalovirus exposure and HLA in healthy donors. The assay was immunoSEQ multiplex PCR, and TCRdb's table has in-frame clones only and misses some. The sample lists roughly 130,000 clones, roughly 90% occurring once. The sequenced sample was PBMCs. These receptors were collected from a man younger than 45 in good health and CMV-seronegative.

The V and J genes are TRBV6-5 and TRBJ2-1, with 7 nucleotides matching TRBD1. This CDR3 contains 15 residues. J lost 6 bases, V lost 6 bases, and 11 bases had no gene match. Germline V lookup: CDR1 MNHEY, CDR2 SVGAGI. The CDR3 DNA follows: TGTGCCAGCAGCCCCAGAGGGGGCAGTTTCAATGAGCAGTTCTTC. This codes for CASSPRGGSFNEQFF.

This clone was observed once. The gene calls are TRBV11-1 and TRBJ2-2, with TRBD2 matching over 9 bases. This CDR3 contains 19 residues. Germline V gives CDR1 SGHAT, CDR2 FQDESV (reference sequence). The ends lost 5 bases at V and 3 bases at J; junction bases unmatched: 16. This CDR3 is CASSPGGDSGGADTGELFF. In DNA, the CDR3 is TGTGCCAGCAGCCCCGGCGGTGATAGCGGGGGCGCAGACACCGGGGAGCTGTTTTTT.

This clone appeared a few times. V and J are TRBV11-2 and TRBJ1-6, with 7 bases matching TRBD1. The J segment lost 16 bases and the V segment lost 3 bases, leaving 3 bases of the junction unmatched. Germline CDR1 SGHAT, CDR2 FQNNGV. The length of the CDR3 is 11 residues. The CDR3 DNA follows: TGTGCCAGCAGCTTGACAGGGCGTCTCCACTTT. Its translation: CASSLTGRLHF. The full variable domain, in which reference TRBV11-2 and TRBJ1-6 provide the parts outside the CDR3, is EAGVAQSPRYKIIEKRQSVAFWCNPISGHATLYWYQQILGQGPKLLIQFQNNGVVDDSQLPKDRFSAERLKGVDSTLKIQPAKLEDSAVYLCASSLTGRLHFGNGTRLTVT.

The genes are TRBV4-3 and TRBJ2-1; TRBD2 agrees at 7 bases. Germline V gene sequence: CDR1 LGHNA, CDR2 YSLEER. V was pared by 0 bases and J by 3 bases, with 2 bases of the junction left unmatched. The CDR3 extends over 15 amino acids. CDR3 bases: TGCGCCAGCAGCCAAGATGGGGGGGGCTACAATGAGCAGTTCTTC. Its protein product is CASSQDGGGYNEQFF.

This clone was detected once. Mismatch with germline at one junction end may stem from a read error. V and J are TRBV5-1 and TRBJ1-6; D unresolved. Germline CDR1 is SGHRS and CDR2 is YFSETQ. The CDR3 covers 14 residues. The CDR3 DNA reads as TGTGCCAGCAGCTTGATACGGAGTAATTCACCCCTCCACTTT. Amino acids: CASSLIRSNSPLHF.

V is TRBV19 and J is TRBJ1-2, with 8 bases aligning to TRBD1. The CDR3 extends over 16 amino acids. The germline V gene has CDR1 LNHDA and CDR2 SQIVND (reference sequence). V lost 4 bases and J lost 6; bases outside the gene matches: 13. This CDR3 reads CASSTQRPDREDGYTF. The CDR3 DNA reads TGTGCCAGTAGTACTCAACGTCCGGACAGGGAGGATGGCTACACCTTC.

The chain carries TRBV11-1 and TRBJ2-2; D gene uncertain. The CDR3 consists of 14 residues. The germline V and J ends were trimmed by 6 bases and 1 base, with 9 bases remaining between them. CDR1 SGHAT and CDR2 FQDESV come from the germline V gene (reference sequence). Written as DNA, the CDR3 is TGTGCCAGCAGGCGGATACGGAACACCGGGGAGCTGTTTTTT. Its protein product is CASRRIRNTGELFF.

The chain joins TRBV19 to TRBJ2-5, with D possibly being TRBD2 (6 bases). V gave up 6 bases and J gave up 2 bases, with 19 bases separating them. Germline V gene lookup returns CDR1 LNHDA and CDR2 SQIVND (reference sequence). The CDR3 loop spans 16 amino acids. The CDR3 DNA is TGTGCCAGTAGCTGGAGGGGCAGATATACACAAGAGACCCAGTACTTC. Encoded protein: CASSWRGRYTQETQYF.

Regarding this clone: This specimen includes other DNA sequences encoding the same CDR3. The CDR3 is CASSPRQGAYEQYF. DNA for the CDR3: TGTGCCAGCAGTCCCCGACAGGGGGCCTACGAGCAGTACTTC. The chain recombines TRBV27 with TRBJ2-7; 9 nucleotides align to TRBD1. CDR3 size: 14 residues. Losses at the gene ends were 5 bases for V and 2 bases for J; bases not matched to a gene: 4. Germline V gives CDR1 MNHEY, CDR2 SMNVEV (reference sequence).

The V and J genes are TRBV7-9 and TRBJ1-4; unclear D gene. V lost 5 bases, J lost 8 bases, and 9 bases lay in between. The V gene's germline CDR1 is SEHNR and CDR2 FQNEAQ (reference sequence). The CDR3 runs 12 residues. The CDR3 is CASSPGREKLFF. In DNA, the CDR3 is TGTGCCAGCAGCCCCGGGAGGGAAAAACTGTTTTTT.

The CDR3 coding sequence is TGCGCCAGCAGCTTGGCCGCAGGATTGTCTGAAGCTTTCTTT. It codes for CASSLAAGLSEAFF. The rearrangement joins TRBV5-1 to TRBJ1-1, with D unresolved. The CDR3 contains 14 residues. The germline gives CDR1 SGHRS, CDR2 YFSETQ. V shed 0 bases and J shed 6 bases, with 12 bases lying between them.

The CDR3 protein is CASSLHDNSPLHF. Here the CDR3 DNA reads TGTGCCAGCAGTTTACATGATAATTCACCCCTCCACTTT. V gene TRBV28 combines with J gene TRBJ1-6; unclear D gene. The CDR3 spans 13 residues. Germline values: CDR1 MDHEN, CDR2 SYDVKM. The ends were cut back, 2 bases at V and 5 bases at J, with 4 bases in the middle.

The rearrangement joins TRBV6-5 to TRBJ1-5; D unclear. From germline, CDR1 is MNHEY and CDR2 SVGAGI. The V end was cut by 6 bases, the J end by 3 bases, with 6 bases between. There are 12 residues in the CDR3. CDR3 DNA: TGTGCCAGCAGAGAGTTCAATCAGCCCCAGCATTTT. This codes for CASREFNQPQHF.

The rearrangement joins TRBV9 to TRBJ1-3; no clear D. V was pared by 3 bases and J by 0 bases, with 4 bases between. CDR3 size: 13 residues. The germline gives CDR1 SGDLS, CDR2 YYNGEE. The CDR3 DNA reads as TGTGCCAGCAGCGGCTACTCTGGAAACACCATATATTTT. It encodes CASSGYSGNTIYF.

V gene TRBV19 combines with J gene TRBJ1-5; TRBD1 aligns across 9 bases. CDR1 LNHDA and CDR2 SQIVND come from the germline V gene (reference sequence). J gave up 2 bases and V 5 bases, and 4 bases lay outside the gene matches. The CDR3 contains 15 residues. The CDR3 loop reads CASSVQGAGNQPQHF. CDR3 DNA sequence: TGTGCCAGTAGTGTACAGGGGGCAGGCAATCAGCCCCAGCATTTT.

This clone has just a few counts. V is TRBV19 and J is TRBJ1-5, with TRBD1 matching over 7 bases. The V segment lost 8 bases and the J segment 1 base; nucleotides outside the gene matches: 5. CDR3 length: 14 amino acids. CDR1 is LNHDA, CDR2 SQIVND, per germline (reference sequence). This CDR3 is CASHRGVSNQPQHF. The CDR3 coding sequence is TGTGCCAGTCACAGGGGCGTCAGCAATCAGCCCCAGCATTTT.

This chain's CDR3 is CASSVRGGTEAFF. Written as DNA, the CDR3 is TGTGCCAGCAGTGTTCGGGGGGGCACTGAAGCTTTCTTT. The gene calls are TRBV27 and TRBJ1-1, with TRBD1 as a possible D gene (5 bases). The CDR3 runs 13 residues. Trimming cost V 5 bases and J 4 bases, with 11 bases left between them. Germline V gene sequence: CDR1 MNHEY, CDR2 SMNVEV (reference sequence).

This chain connects TRBV6-6 to TRBJ2-3; 7 bases align to TRBD1. J was trimmed by 0 bases and V by 6 bases; bases with no gene match: 6. The CDR3 totals 15 residues. Germline CDR1 MNHNY, CDR2 SVGAGI (reference sequence). The CDR3 DNA is TGTGCCAGCAGCCTTGGGACAGCTAGCACAGATACGCAGTATTTT. Translation: CASSLGTASTDTQYF.

The sample holds one count of this clone. The chain employs TRBV15 and TRBJ2-7; TRBD1 matches 8 bases. Looked up from germline, CDR1 is LNHNV and CDR2 is YYDKDF (reference sequence). The CDR3 contains 15 residues. V shed 9 bases, J shed 2 bases, and the junction held 12 bases outside the gene matches. The CDR3 nucleotides read TGTGCCACGGCAGGGAGCAGGGGGCAAGCCTACGAGCAGTACTTC. This sequence encodes CATAGSRGQAYEQYF.

V gene TRBV6-4 combines with J gene TRBJ2-5; no firm D call. Germline CDR1 and CDR2: MRHNA and SNTAGT. V gave up 3 bases and J gave up 2 bases, with 7 bases separating them. The CDR3 covers 13 residues. The CDR3 here is CASSEEPQETQYF. The CDR3 region has the DNA TGTGCCAGCAGTGAGGAGCCTCAAGAGACCCAGTACTTC.

V usage is TRBV15 and J usage is TRBJ1-2; 12 bases are shared with TRBD1. This CDR3 has 18 amino acids. The germline CDR1 and CDR2 sequences are LNHNV and YYDKDF (reference sequence). The junction had 8 bases not matched to a gene; V was cut back by 0 bases and J by 3 bases. This chain's CDR3 is CATSRERGGTGGDYGYTF. CDR3 nucleotides: TGTGCCACCAGCAGAGAGCGGGGGGGGACAGGGGGCGACTATGGCTACACCTTC.